The present T cell receptor (beta chain) was sequenced within a study of shared T cell receptors in the human thymus. Germline CDR1 SGHRS, CDR2 YFSETQ. V lost 0 bases to trimming and J lost 8 bases; unmatched junction nucleotides: 10. The CDR3 has 16 amino acids. Profiled with immunoSEQ multiplex PCR; TCRdb holds only in-frame clones, not every one. The sample lists some 700,000 clones; around 85% were seen once. The same sample was also studied in work on human thymus T cells. That paper notes: Thymic and blood repertoires appeared to display a bias in their usage of V and J genes.

The chain employs TRBV5-1 and TRBJ2-1, with 8 bases aligning to TRBD2. Sequenced sample: thymocytes. This sequence originates from a girl younger than two with a congenital heart defect. The CDR3 loop is CASSLGSGRGVYEQFF. CDR3 in DNA: TGCGCCAGCAGCTTGGGGAGCGGGCGGGGGGTCTATGAGCAGTTCTTC.